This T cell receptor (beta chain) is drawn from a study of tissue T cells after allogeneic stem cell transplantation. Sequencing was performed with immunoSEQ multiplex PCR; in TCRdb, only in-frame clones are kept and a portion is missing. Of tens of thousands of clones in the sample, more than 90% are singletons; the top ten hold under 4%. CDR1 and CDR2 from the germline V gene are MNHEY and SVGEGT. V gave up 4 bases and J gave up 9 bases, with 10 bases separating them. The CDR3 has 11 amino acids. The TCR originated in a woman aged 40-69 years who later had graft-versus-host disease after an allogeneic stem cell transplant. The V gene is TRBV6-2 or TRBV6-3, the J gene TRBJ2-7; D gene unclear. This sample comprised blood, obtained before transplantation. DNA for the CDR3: TGTGCCAGCAGTTTGTTTCCGGGGCAGTACTTC. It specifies CASSLFPGQYF.